This section outlines one TCR beta chain sequence together with its context. No antigen is known for it. Per-base qualities were not stored, and no clone one base away is much larger. CDR1 and CDR2 are drawn from the germline V gene: LGHNA, YSLEER. The junction carries 10 bases between V and J, which are trimmed by 0 bases and 4 bases respectively. The CDR3 sequence holds 16 residues, the cysteine and phenylalanine included. Only the CDR3 part of the read is kept: 48 bases, read in frame from the first base. This specimen comes from a study of PD-1 blockade in classical Hodgkin lymphoma (dated by TCRdb to 2018 to 2021). For context, the study as a whole: Nivolumab dosing was 3 mg/kg intravenously every 2 weeks, continuing until either disease progression or unacceptable toxicity. A peripheral blood immune signature of response to PD-1 blockade in classical Hodgkin lymphoma was defined using TCR beta sequencing and CyTOF.

The full study reports these points: Baseline TCR diversity was reported as lower in newly diagnosed patients than in healthy donors, and lower still in relapsed/refractory patients. Diversity was lower in patients who began nivolumab less than 1 year after ASCT, so these patients were left out of later analyses to avoid confounding by immune reconstitution. The study was restricted to a single clinical trial cohort, and the causes of repertoire differences, possibly disease activity or prior therapy, were left undefined. A significant rise by C4D1 was seen in CD4+ but not CD8+ TCR diversity (p=0.0027 vs p=0.16), with the rise being most apparent in complete responders (p=0.02). Trial patients achieving complete response had baseline diversity similar to newly diagnosed patients, whereas partial responders and progressors had significantly lower diversity.

The Qiagen DNeasy kit was used to extract genomic DNA from unsorted PBMCs and from the negatively selected CD4+ and CD8+ fractions. TCR beta CDR3 regions were subjected to amplification by immunoSEQ multiplex PCR with primers that anneal to V and J segments. A synthetic immune receptor repertoire was used to minimize amplification bias, and remaining bias was computationally removed after sequencing. In the paper's pipeline: Custom Python scripts were used to quantify repertoire diversity as the Shannon entropy index. Unsorted, CD4+ and CD8+ repertoires were examined separately, except in combined analyses, for which CD4+ and CD8+ sequences were merged in silico. Clonal expansion was defined as a frequency increase of at least 2-fold after treatment compared with C1D1, and clones undetected at baseline were assigned a pseudocount of 0.5. Singleton clones were defined as clones with 0 or 1 copy at C1D1, and non-singleton clones were defined as clones with 2 or more copies. Clones expanded in unsorted samples were assigned a CD4+, CD8+ or unknown annotation through matching of protein sequences in sorted samples from the same patient. Wilcoxon tests were applied to paired samples to test diversity changes from C1D1 to C4D1. In TCRdb, the immuneACCESS table is reduced to in-frame sequences with V and J assigned. These tables do not hold every clone; where another copy was compared, an unresolved V gene accounts for under half, and the others remain unexplained. From that table come the V and J calls and clone size; the DNA was used to work out D and trimming. The sample records 45,000 to 60,000 clones, approximately 84% of which are singletons. About 16% of the sample is held by the ten biggest clonotypes.

The label giving this sample's time point can be read as: cycle 1 day 1 (C1D1), immediately before nivolumab initiation. Every trial patient had relapsed following autologous stem cell transplantation, and prior brentuximab vedotin exposure was what differed among cohorts A, B and C. The trial cohort comprised fewer than 65 patients with relapsed/refractory classical Hodgkin lymphoma whose best overall responses were complete response, partial response or progressive disease. In the multi-cohort phase II CheckMate 205 trial, trial patients received single-agent nivolumab. An independent review committee assessed best overall response by applying the 2007 International Working Group response criteria. PBMCs from the trial were collected at three points: immediately before nivolumab initiation (C1D1), and during therapy at cycle 2 day 1 and cycle 4 day 1. Peripheral blood was collected in 8 mL Vacutainer Cell Preparation Tubes, from which PBMCs were isolated by centrifugation and then cryopreserved.

Rearrangement joined TRBV4-3 to TRBJ2-6; perhaps TRBD1 is the D gene, with 6 bases matching. Here the sequenced sample was peripheral blood mononuclear cells (PBMCs), taken at baseline. The clonotype comes from a human donor with classical Hodgkin lymphoma. CDR3 reads: CASSQEQGWGANVLTF. The DNA sequence reads TGCGCCAGCAGCCAAGAACAGGGATGGGGGGCCAACGTCCTGACTTTC.